This T cell receptor (beta chain) is drawn from a study of identifying expanded T cells in peripheral blood. Study results and caveats: Across healthy donors, higher total template counts meant significantly greater two-week count variance. Differentially abundant clones: about 1.1 between replicates, 15 to 17 at around 15 days, 19 to 20 at four.

As regards this clone: Its specificity is unknown.

The CDR3 contains 14 residues. Germline CDR1 is MNHEY and CDR2 is SMNVEV (reference sequence). V lost 0 bases and J 4 bases, leaving 9 bases between the germline ends. The table came from immunoSEQ multiplex PCR; TCRdb's copy has only in-frame clones and leaves some out. The sample holds under 110,000 clones, around 88% seen once. No infections or other immune events were documented during collection. Sequencing was done on a sample of blood. The J gene is TRBJ1-2, the V gene TRBV27; D unresolved. The receptor was derived from a person aged 18 to 69 in good health. This CDR3 reads CASSLSGSVYGYTF. The CDR3, as DNA: TGTGCCAGCAGTTTATCAGGCAGCGTCTATGGCTACACCTTC.